The T cell receptor (beta chain) described here comes from a study of cytomegalovirus exposure and HLA in healthy donors. Broader study findings: Most TCR beta V segments were productive about 87% or about 30% of the time in an earlier analysis. In a later analysis, TCR beta V- and J-gene trimming showed a link to a missense DCLRE1C variant. The only immune exposure information that was available was CMV serostatus.

Both 60 Vbeta primers and 13 Jbeta primers went into the PCR. In the authors' workflow: A later analysis tallied approximately 78 million unique TCR beta chains, about 9.9 million of them shared. Generated by immunoSEQ multiplex PCR, the TCRdb table keeps only in-frame clones and is missing some. The V and J calls and the clone size are those of that table, but D and trimming were determined from the DNA. The table has more than 140,000 clones, approximately 79% seen once. In its sample, this clone was seen once. Its antigen is not known. This TCR was sampled from a male donor in good health and CMV-seronegative. Sequenced sample: PBMCs.

The CDR3 DNA reads TGTGCTAGTGGTTTGGTTGGTAGGGAGGCTTTCTTT. Translating it yields CASGLVGREAFF. The gene calls are TRBV12-5 and TRBJ1-1; D gene uncertain. Trimming pared 0 bases from V and 11 bases from J, leaving 10 bases between. This CDR3 has 12 residues. Germline V gene lookup returns CDR1 LGHNT and CDR2 FRNRAP.